This T cell receptor (beta chain) was recovered during a study of T cell responses to AZD1222 COVID-19 vaccine (dated by TCRdb to the early 2020s). Turning to the overall study: AZD1222 recipients given second doses at about 4 weeks or at about 12 weeks were pooled, since spike-specific TCR depth and breadth were not found to differ between the two schedules. Enrollment into the trials was organized by age into subgroups of 18-55, 56-69 and 70-plus years, and those subgroups contained approximately 160, 26 and 62 TCR-sequenced participants, respectively. A total of approximately 240 trial participants underwent TCR sequencing, of whom approximately 200 had received two doses of AZD1222 and some 25 had received two doses of the MenACWY control vaccine. The paper as a whole reports these results and caveats: Most participants were white British and females outnumbered males, and the authors suggested that clonal diversity may have been underestimated. Because no day 14 peak-response samples were available, repertoires were characterized only after the peak T cell response. The 56-69-year group was small, and its depth increase did not reach significance, likely because of low power. Reportedly, almost half of the unique spike-specific TCRs recognized epitopes lying outside the regions that are mutated in the B.1.351 and B.1.1.7 variants. Conclusions about previously exposed vaccinees are limited, since just five or six AZD1222 recipients were seropositive for SARS-CoV-2 at baseline. The whole spike protein was spanned by vaccine-associated CD4 TCRs, and dominant responses were seen in regions 160-218 and 743-854. A significant rise in spike-specific TCR breadth and depth was observed after two AZD1222 doses relative to day 0 and relative to MenACWY recipients.

Read against the paper, the sample's time point label means: baseline before first vaccination. Samples from vaccinated people were obtained from the UK trials COV001 and COV002, which included a single-blind randomized controlled phase 2/3 trial of AZD1222 (ChAdOx1 nCoV-19) in healthy adults. For TCRbeta chain sequencing, PBMC samples were collected from trial participants at day 0 and at day 28 after the second dose. Concerning this clone itself: Its antigen is still unknown. Base qualities are missing; no much larger clone stands one base away.

The CDR3 spans 16 residues, from the cysteine through the phenylalanine. The retained sequence is limited to the CDR3, 48 bases, with the frame set at the first base. Germline trimming: 7 bases from V, 6 bases from J; junction bases outside gene matches: 15. The CDR3 regions of human TCRbeta chains were analyzed by immunosequencing. The published analysis was carried out like this. Repertoire TCRs were checked for matches against a reference library of SARS-CoV-2-specific TCRs that had been generated using the MIRA antigen-specificity platform. Breadth was defined as the fraction of unique TCRs that were SARS-CoV-2-associated. Depth was defined as the fraction of total T cells that were SARS-CoV-2-associated. Using the MIRA data, every spike-specific TCR was mapped to the spike region that the TCR reacted to and assigned to either a CD4 or a CD8 class. Log10-transformed breadth and depth values were compared by one-way ANOVA with Sidak's multiple comparisons tests. The table was pulled from immuneACCESS by TCRdb, which kept in-frame rearrangements only. Such tables lose some clones; where checked, under half of the loss comes from unresolved V genes, and the rest has no known cause. The DNA was the basis for D and trimming; V, J and clone size are from that table. The table for this sample lists 120,000 to 150,000 clones; 91% of them were counted only once. The ten biggest clones cover roughly 5% of the sample.

The rearranged segments are TRBV5-3 and TRBJ1-4, with 7 central nucleotides matching TRBD1. TRBV5-3 is flagged as an ORF with uncertain function. Here the sequenced sample was peripheral blood, taken on day 0 of AZD1222 vaccination. This TCR came from an adult in good health. The DNA is TGTGCCAGACTATGGGACAGAAAGTTGAAAGATGAAAAACTGTTTTTT. This yields the protein CARLWDRKLKDEKLFF.